These 18 T cell receptor beta chains share one sample of origin, sequenced in a study of T cells in Graves' hyperthyroidism and ophthalmopathy. TCR beta CDR3 regions were amplified from RNA. A first-round RT-PCR of the TCR CDR3 used the HTBI primer set. TCRdb reprocessed the multiplex PCR reads via MiXCR and lists one record per CDR3 protein. The sample includes 560,000 or so distinct CDR3 sequences, 15% to 20% of them seen just once. Sequenced material: blood. Every receptor here comes from a man aged 35 to 55 with Graves' ophthalmopathy.

The chain has TRBV6-1 and TRBJ1-3; unclear D gene. The CDR3 has 14 amino acids. The V end was cut by 7 bases, the J end by 1 base, with 11 bases between. Germline V gene lookup returns CDR1 MNHNS and CDR2 SASEGT. The CDR3 sequence: CASMGSLSGNTIYF. The DNA for the CDR3 is TGTGCCAGCATGGGGTCCCTGTCTGGAAACACCATATATTTT.

This clonotype was observed a few times. The chain joins TRBV25-1 to TRBJ2-1; D perhaps matches TRBD1 (6 bases). With 4 bases removed from V and 10 bases from J, the gap between germline ends came to 11 bases. Germline loops: CDR1 MGHDK, CDR2 SYGVNS. This CDR3 comprises 12 residues. CDR3 DNA sequence: TGTGCCAGCAGTGTGGGGGCATTCGAGCAGTTCTTC. Translated, it gives CASSVGAFEQFF.

This clonotype was seen repeatedly, ten times or more. The gene calls are TRBV20-1 and TRBJ2-7, with D unclear. The V and J ends lost 3 bases and 2 bases respectively, with 8 bases between them. This CDR3 spans 12 amino acids. Looked up from germline, CDR1 is DFQATT and CDR2 is SNEGSKA (reference sequence). CDR3: CSASNQPYEQYF. CDR3 nucleotides: TGCAGTGCTAGTAACCAACCCTACGAGCAGTACTTC.

The rearrangement links TRBV9 to TRBJ2-2; D may be TRBD1 (6 bases). The V and J ends lost 3 bases and 4 bases respectively, with 10 bases between them. This CDR3 is 14 amino acids long. Germline V gene lookup returns CDR1 SGDLS and CDR2 YYNGEE. The CDR3 sequence: CASSARQATGELFF. In nucleotides, the CDR3 is TGTGCCAGCAGCGCCAGACAGGCCACCGGGGAGCTGTTTTTT.

The chain carries TRBV20-1 and TRBJ2-7; TRBD2 matches at 15 bases. The germline CDR1 and CDR2 sequences are DFQATT and SNEGSKA (reference sequence). V shed 4 bases, J shed 6 bases, and the junction held 7 bases outside the gene matches. CDR3 length: 15 amino acids. CDR3 sequence: CSATGTSGRKSEQYF. CDR3 bases: TGCAGTGCTACCGGGACTAGCGGGAGGAAAAGCGAGCAGTACTTC.

The chain couples TRBV7-9 to TRBJ1-1; D gene ambiguous. CDR3 length: 12 residues. V lost 3 bases to trimming and J lost 8 bases, with 10 bases between them. Germline CDR1 reads SEHNR; CDR2 reads FQNEAQ (reference sequence). The CDR3 DNA reads as TGTGCCAGCAGCTTTGGACGGCCCGAAGCTTTCTTT. It is translated as CASSFGRPEAFF.

A few counts support this clonotype. V and J are TRBV2 and TRBJ1-5, with TRBD1 matching over 9 bases. The CDR3 has 16 amino acids. J gave up 0 bases and V 6 bases, and 6 bases lay outside the gene matches. Germline V gives CDR1 SNHLY, CDR2 FYNNEI. The CDR3 DNA sequence: TGTGCCAGCAGGGGACAGGGCCGCTATAGCAATCAGCCCCAGCATTTT. Its protein product is CASRGQGRYSNQPQHF.

The chain employs TRBV14 and TRBJ1-2; D not resolved. Trimming pared 3 bases from V and 4 bases from J, leaving 15 bases between. The V gene's germline CDR1 is SGHDN and CDR2 FVKESK. The CDR3 has 15 residues. The CDR3 nucleotides are TGTGCCAGCAGCCACGGCCGTGGGTCGGCCTATGGCTACACCTTC. It codes for CASSHGRGSAYGYTF.

The CDR3 reads CATSRLAGAPGTDTQYF. CDR3 nucleotide sequence: TGTGCCACCAGCAGACTAGCGGGGGCCCCCGGCACAGATACGCAGTATTTT. This rearrangement joins TRBV15 to TRBJ2-3; 10 bases match TRBD2. Trimming at V came to 2 bases and at J to 1 base, leaving 6 bases not matched to a gene. The germline CDR1 and CDR2 sequences are LNHNV and YYDKDF (reference sequence). This CDR3 is built from 17 residues.

The chain uses TRBV28 and TRBJ2-4; TRBD1 might be the D (5 bases). The CDR3 covers 12 residues. V lost 5 bases to trimming and J lost 9 bases, with 11 bases between them. Germline V gives CDR1 MDHEN, CDR2 SYDVKM. The DNA of the CDR3 is TGTGCCAGCAGTGGGGCCCGAGGCATTCAGTACTTC. It encodes CASSGARGIQYF.

This clonotype was recorded many times. The chain couples TRBV20-1 to TRBJ2-1; D perhaps matches TRBD2 (5 bases). CDR1 is DFQATT, CDR2 SNEGSKA, per germline (reference sequence). CDR3 length equals 13 residues. Trimming took off 7 bases at V and 3 bases at J, with 13 bases between the two ends. CDR3 protein: CSGDYALYNEQFF. The DNA for the CDR3 is TGCAGTGGAGACTACGCCCTCTACAATGAGCAGTTCTTC.

This clonotype came up many times. This chain links TRBV28 with TRBJ1-1, with D unclear. Trimming took off 4 bases at V and 1 base at J, with 10 bases between the two ends. Germline CDR1 reads MDHEN; CDR2 reads SYDVKM. The length of the CDR3 is 14 residues. The CDR3 DNA sequence: TGTGCCAGCAGTTCGGTTCGTGAGAACACTGAAGCTTTCTTT. It specifies CASSSVRENTEAFF.

The V call is TRBV12-3 or TRBV12-4, the J call TRBJ2-7; TRBD1 agrees at 7 bases. The ends lost 6 bases at V and 4 bases at J; junction bases unmatched: 18. The CDR3 consists of 17 residues. The CDR3 DNA reads as TGTGCCAGCAGCTCTCCTACAGGGGTGAGGACCCAATACGAGCAGTACTTC. Translated, it gives CASSSPTGVRTQYEQYF.

This clonotype was found a few times. The chain links TRBV4-3 to TRBJ2-7; the match to TRBD2 covers 11 bases. From germline, CDR1 is LGHNA and CDR2 YSLEER. The CDR3 consists of 16 residues. Unmatched junction bases numbered 10, after V lost 3 bases and J lost 6 bases. CDR3: CASSQSLLAGVGEQYF. CDR3 coding DNA: TGCGCCAGCAGCCAGTCACTACTAGCGGGAGTTGGCGAGCAGTACTTC.

The J gene is TRBJ2-7, the V gene TRBV20-1; weak D call: TRBD2 (6 bases). This CDR3 is 14 amino acids long. CDR1 and CDR2 from the germline V gene are DFQATT and SNEGSKA (reference sequence). Deletions cut 6 bases from V and 1 base from J, with 16 bases between. The CDR3 sequence is CSAPGGDPSYEQYF. CDR3 coding DNA: TGCAGTGCCCCCGGCGGGGACCCATCCTACGAGCAGTACTTC.

In this sample, this clonotype turned up many times. The chain has TRBV27 and TRBJ1-1, with 7 bases that match TRBD1. CDR1 is MNHEY and CDR2 is SMNVEV in the germline V gene (reference sequence). V trimming: 6 bases; J trimming: 6 bases; junction bases outside the gene matches: 4. The CDR3 contains 12 residues. The CDR3 spells CASSQGQAEAFF. CDR3 nucleotide sequence: TGTGCCAGCAGCCAAGGACAGGCTGAAGCTTTCTTT.

J is TRBJ2-7 and V is TRBV2, with D tentatively TRBD2 (5 bases). The CDR3 loop spans 17 amino acids. The germline V gene encodes CDR1 SNHLY and CDR2 FYNNEI. V was shortened by 6 bases and J by 0 bases, with 21 bases between the two germline ends. In nucleotides, the CDR3 is TGTGCCAGCAGCCCCCGCACTCCGGGAAAGAGCTCCTACGAGCAGTACTTC. Residues: CASSPRTPGKSSYEQYF.

This clonotype has a count of ten or more. The rearrangement uses TRBV5-1 and TRBJ2-1; D is perhaps TRBD1 (5 bases). This CDR3 is built from 14 residues. CDR1 and CDR2 (germline): SGHRS, YFSETQ. Trimming shortened V by 1 base and J by 4 bases, and 9 bases separated the two germline ends. CDR3 loop: CASSLPGQYNEQFF. In DNA, the CDR3 is TGCGCCAGCAGCTTGCCAGGGCAATACAATGAGCAGTTCTTC.